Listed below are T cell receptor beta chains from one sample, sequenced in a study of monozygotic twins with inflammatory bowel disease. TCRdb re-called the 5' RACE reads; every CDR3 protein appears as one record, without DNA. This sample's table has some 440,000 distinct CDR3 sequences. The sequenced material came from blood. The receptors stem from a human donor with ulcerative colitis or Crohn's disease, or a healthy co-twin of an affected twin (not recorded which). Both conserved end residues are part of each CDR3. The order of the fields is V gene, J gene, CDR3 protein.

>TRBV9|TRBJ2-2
CASSAGQGANTGELFF
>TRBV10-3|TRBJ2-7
CATSAVLGEQYF
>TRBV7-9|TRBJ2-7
CASSIDGTQIYEQYF
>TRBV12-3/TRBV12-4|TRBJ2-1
CASRSTGSDNEQFF
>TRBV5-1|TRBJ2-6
CASSPGSGQGRSGANVLTF
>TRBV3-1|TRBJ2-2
CAVDREDTGELFF
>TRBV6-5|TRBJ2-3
CASSYKGDTDTQYF
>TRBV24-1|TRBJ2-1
CATSDFAGTSGNEQFF
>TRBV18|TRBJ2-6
CASSPGFSGANVLTF
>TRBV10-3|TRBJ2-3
CAARPGDGADTQYF
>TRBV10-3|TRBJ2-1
CAISESDPASGRSEQFF
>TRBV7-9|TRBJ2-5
CASSLRTLRETQYF
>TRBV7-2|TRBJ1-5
CASSLDGTGAAPQHF
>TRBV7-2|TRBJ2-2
CASSLVAGHNTGELFF
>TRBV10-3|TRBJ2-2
CAISGGVPGELFF
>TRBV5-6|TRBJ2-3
CASSPRELSTDTQYF
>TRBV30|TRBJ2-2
CAWSSLNTGELFF
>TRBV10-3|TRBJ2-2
CAIRWGTGELFF
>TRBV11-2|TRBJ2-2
CASSLRPGQSGTGELFF
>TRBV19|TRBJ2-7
CASSIAGPGDYERYF
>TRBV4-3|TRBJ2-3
CASSQGWLAGGVADTQYF
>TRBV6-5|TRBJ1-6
CASRPGENSPLHF
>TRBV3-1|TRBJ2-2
CASSQEVANTGELFF
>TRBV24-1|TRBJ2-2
CATSDFRDKNTGELFF
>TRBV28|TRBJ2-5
CASSLSRLQETQYF
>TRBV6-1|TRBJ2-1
CASRTVLGSYNEQFF
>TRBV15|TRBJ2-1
CATSTRGLVGDEQFF
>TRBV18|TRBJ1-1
CASSPTSGGRRNTEAFF
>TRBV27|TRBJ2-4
CASSFRQEGNIQYF
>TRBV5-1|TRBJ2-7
CASSWSRDPTYEQYF
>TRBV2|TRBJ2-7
CASRWDGYEQYF
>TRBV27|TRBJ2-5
CASSFGFAEETQYF
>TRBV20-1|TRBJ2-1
CSAQTPGQHNEQFF
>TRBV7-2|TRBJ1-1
CASSLARAGALGGTEAFF
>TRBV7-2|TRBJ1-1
CASSLNQGGSWSEAFF
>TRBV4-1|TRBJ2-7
CASSPVGQSHEQYF
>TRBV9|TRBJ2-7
CASSVMPGGPHEQYF
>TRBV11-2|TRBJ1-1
CASSLDARRGVNTEAFF
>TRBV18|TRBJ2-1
CASSLGLAPEEQFF
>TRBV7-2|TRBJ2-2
CASSLTARGLAGSTGELFF
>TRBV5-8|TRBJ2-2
CASSFGRRTGELFF
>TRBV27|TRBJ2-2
CASSSPGQTNTGELFF
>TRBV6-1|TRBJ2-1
CASSRTLNSYNEQFF
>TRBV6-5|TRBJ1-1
CASWGGANTEAFF
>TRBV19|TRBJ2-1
CASSIGSSGIGSEQFF
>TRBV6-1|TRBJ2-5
CASAPTGSLGETQYF
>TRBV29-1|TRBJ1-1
CSGEGLYNTEAFF
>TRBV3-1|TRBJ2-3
CASSQEGTSTDTQYF
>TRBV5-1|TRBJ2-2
CASSFRDSSAAAGELFF
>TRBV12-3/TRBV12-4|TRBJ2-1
CASSFRGGAGEQFF
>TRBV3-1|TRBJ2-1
CASSHPRGAGWEQFF
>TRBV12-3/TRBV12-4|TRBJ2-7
CASSFHGGSYEQYF
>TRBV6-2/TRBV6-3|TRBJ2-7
CASSSRGADTYEQYF
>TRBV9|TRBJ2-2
CASSVSGRGLYTGELFF
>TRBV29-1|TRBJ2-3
CSVAGTSGTDTQYF